The clone carrying this TCR beta chain was detected a few times. Its antigen is not identified. Per the germline V gene, CDR1 is LGHDT and CDR2 is YNNKEL (reference sequence). The germline V and J ends were trimmed by 0 bases and 11 bases, with 10 bases remaining between them. The CDR3 is 12 residues long. These data come from a study of early T cells in non-severe SARS-CoV-2 infection. Study-level information: Whole-blood bulk RNA, unsorted, was sequenced, and chains were unpaired. Study outcomes and limitations: In VDJdb matching, anti-spike CD8 responses were favored while private and CD4 specificities went missing.

Individual cDNA molecules carried attached unique molecular identifiers. TCRdb re-analysed the 5' RACE reads in MiXCR, keeping a single row per CDR3 protein. The sample has approximately 100,000 distinct CDR3 sequences, 9.5% to 11% seen once; the top ten hold roughly 5%. This clonotype was obtained from an adult who was a healthcare worker with PCR-confirmed SARS-CoV-2 infection or an uninfected control (not recorded which). Sequenced sample: whole blood. The chain uses TRBV3-1 and TRBJ1-1; D is ambiguous. CDR3 nucleotides: TGTGCCAGCAGCCAAGATGTGAGGAGGGCTTTCTTT. This codes for CASSQDVRRAFF.